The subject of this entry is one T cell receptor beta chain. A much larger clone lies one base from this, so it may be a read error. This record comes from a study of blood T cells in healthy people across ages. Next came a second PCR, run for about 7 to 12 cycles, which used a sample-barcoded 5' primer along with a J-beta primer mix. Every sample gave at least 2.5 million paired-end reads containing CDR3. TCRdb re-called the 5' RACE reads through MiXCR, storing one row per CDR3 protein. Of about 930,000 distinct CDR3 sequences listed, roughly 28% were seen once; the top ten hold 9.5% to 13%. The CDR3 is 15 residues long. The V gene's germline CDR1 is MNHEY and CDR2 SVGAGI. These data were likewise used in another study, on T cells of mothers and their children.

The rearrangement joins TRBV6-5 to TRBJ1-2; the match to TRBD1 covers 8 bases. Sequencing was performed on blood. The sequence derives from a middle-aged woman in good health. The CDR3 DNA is TGTGCCATCAGTCCCAAGACAGGGGCAACCTATGGCTACACCTTC. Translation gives CAISPKTGATYGYTF.